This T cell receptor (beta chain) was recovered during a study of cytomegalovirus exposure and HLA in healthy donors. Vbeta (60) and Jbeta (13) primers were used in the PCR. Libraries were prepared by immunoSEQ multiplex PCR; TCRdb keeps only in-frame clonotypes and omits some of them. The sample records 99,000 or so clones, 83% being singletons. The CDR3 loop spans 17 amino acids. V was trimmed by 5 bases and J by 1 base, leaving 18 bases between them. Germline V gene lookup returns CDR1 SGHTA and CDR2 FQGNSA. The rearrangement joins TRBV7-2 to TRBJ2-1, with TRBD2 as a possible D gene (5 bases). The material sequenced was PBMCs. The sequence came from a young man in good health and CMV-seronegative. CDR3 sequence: CASSPLGFGISYNEQFF. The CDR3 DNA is TGTGCCAGCAGCCCCTTGGGGTTCGGGATTTCCTACAATGAGCAGTTCTTC.